The 29 T cell receptor beta chains below were found in one sample sequenced in a study of beta chain features in type 1 diabetes. Expressed TCRB transcripts were sequenced after all isolated RNA was converted to cDNA. Sequenced by immunoSEQ multiplex PCR; TCRdb stores in-frame clones only, minus some. The table includes hundreds of thousands of clones, over 65% detected once. The sequencing sample was made of naive CD4+ T cells from blood. The receptors here all came from a man aged 25 to 40 in good health.

The chain combines TRBV10-3 with TRBJ2-2; D possibly matches TRBD1 or TRBD2 (5 bases each). Germline V CDR1 and CDR2: ENHRY, SYGVKD. V lost 3 bases and J lost 4, with 21 bases in between. The CDR3 is made up of 18 amino acids. CDR3: CAISESLTGARGTGELFF. DNA for the CDR3: TGTGCCATCAGTGAAAGCCTTACGGGTGCGAGGGGCACCGGGGAGCTGTTTTTT.

This chain uses TRBV11-2 with TRBJ2-5; D uncertain. The CDR3 contains 12 residues. V was clipped by 3 bases and J by 1 base, with 3 bases between them. Germline V lookup: CDR1 SGHAT, CDR2 FQNNGV. The CDR3: CASSFGQETQYF. The CDR3 DNA follows: TGTGCCAGCAGCTTTGGCCAAGAGACCCAGTACTTC.

This rearrangement joins TRBV13 to TRBJ2-3, with D tentatively TRBD2 (6 bases). The CDR3 totals 13 residues. The germline V gene encodes CDR1 PRHDT and CDR2 FYEKMQ (reference sequence). Trimming stripped 5 bases from V and 4 bases from J, with 10 bases between. The CDR3: CASSPTSPDTQYF. In nucleotides, the CDR3 is TGTGCCAGCAGCCCCACTAGCCCAGATACGCAGTATTTT.

The V gene is TRBV29-1, the J gene TRBJ2-2; 7 positions match TRBD1. The V segment lost 0 bases and the J segment 2 bases; nucleotides outside the gene matches: 12. CDR1 is SQVTM and CDR2 is ANQGSEA in the germline V gene. The CDR3 runs to 18 residues. The CDR3 DNA follows: TGCAGCGTTGAAGAAAGGCTGACGGCAGGGGGTAACACCGGGGAGCTGTTTTTT. Protein: CSVEERLTAGGNTGELFF.

This sequence joins TRBV30 and TRBJ2-4; TRBD1 agrees at 9 bases. V was pared by 5 bases and J by 8 bases, with 1 base of the junction left unmatched. This CDR3 region has 11 residues. The germline V gene encodes CDR1 GTSNPN and CDR2 SVGIG (reference sequence). CDR3 in DNA: TGTGCCTGGGGACAGGGGTACATTCAGTACTTC. It specifies CAWGQGYIQYF.

This clone was seen only once. This chain connects TRBV7-2 to TRBJ2-5; the match to TRBD1 covers 9 bases. The ends lost 0 bases at V and 4 bases at J; junction bases unmatched: 3. This CDR3 spans 15 amino acids. The germline V gene encodes CDR1 SGHTA and CDR2 FQGNSA. CDR3: CASSLATTGGETQYF. In DNA, the CDR3 is TGTGCCAGCAGCTTAGCGACGACAGGGGGAGAGACCCAGTACTTC. The variable domain in full, with the rest retrieved from reference TRBV7-2 and TRBJ2-5, is GAGVSQSPSNKVTEKGKDVELRCDPISGHTALYWYRQSLGQGLEFLIYFQGNSAPDKSGLPSDRFSAERTGGSVSTLTIQRTQQEDSAVYLCASSLATTGGETQYFGPGTRLLVL.

The chain carries TRBV5-1 and TRBJ2-5, with D perhaps matching TRBD2 (6 bases). The CDR3 runs 14 residues. CDR1 is SGHRS, CDR2 YFSETQ, per germline. V was cut by 2 bases and J by 4 bases, with 12 bases left in between. This CDR3 is CASSFGRRGETQYF. The CDR3 DNA reads as TGCGCCAGCAGCTTTGGACGGCGGGGAGAGACCCAGTACTTC.

The chain is built from TRBV9 and TRBJ2-3, with 13 bases lining up with TRBD2. The trim removed 3 bases at V and 3 bases at J, leaving 7 bases unmatched. The germline V gene encodes CDR1 SGDLS and CDR2 YYNGEE. The CDR3 runs 17 residues. This chain's CDR3 is CASSAGTSGMGTDTQYF. CDR3 coding DNA: TGTGCCAGCAGCGCCGGGACTAGCGGGATGGGAACAGATACGCAGTATTTT.

To note about this clone: Other DNA sequences within the sample encode an identical CDR3. The chain uses TRBV9 and TRBJ2-3; D uncertain. The CDR3 runs 16 residues. Per the germline V gene, CDR1 is SGDLS and CDR2 is YYNGEE. V lost 0 bases and J lost 0, with 11 bases in between. The CDR3 is CASSVAGLTSTDTQYF. In nucleotides, the CDR3 is TGTGCCAGCAGCGTAGCTGGATTAACTAGCACAGATACGCAGTATTTT.

The chain links TRBV2 to TRBJ2-3, with 8 bases lining up with TRBD1. Germline V gene lookup returns CDR1 SNHLY and CDR2 FYNNEI. CDR3 size: 12 residues. With 5 bases clipped from V and 6 bases from J, the junction kept 1 base outside the gene matches. CDR3 DNA sequence: TGTGCCAGCAGTTGGACAGGGGATACGCAGTATTTT. Encoded protein: CASSWTGDTQYF.

The chain links TRBV7-2 to TRBJ2-3; D not resolved. V lost 2 bases and J lost 0, with 12 bases in between. This CDR3 has 16 residues. Germline CDR1 reads SGHTA; CDR2 reads FQGNSA. The CDR3 DNA follows: TGTGCCAGCAGCTTAACGGGTGGCCCTAGCACAGATACGCAGTATTTT. This encodes CASSLTGGPSTDTQYF.

Comment on this clone: Other DNA sequences within the sample encode an identical CDR3. The chain is built from TRBV30 and TRBJ1-1; no clear D gene. Germline CDR1 GTSNPN, CDR2 SVGIG (reference sequence). The CDR3 length is 11 residues. Trimming stripped 5 bases from V and 0 bases from J, with 4 bases between. The CDR3 nucleotides read TGTGCCTGGGCGATGAACACTGAAGCTTTCTTT. Its translation: CAWAMNTEAFF.

This chain links TRBV14 with TRBJ2-3; 11 bases align to TRBD2. The trim removed 4 bases at V and 4 bases at J, leaving 4 bases unmatched. This CDR3 is 15 amino acids long. Germline-derived CDR1 and CDR2 are SGHDN and FVKESK. The CDR3 coding sequence is TGTGCCAGCAGCCTAGCGGGAGGGCCTTCAGATACGCAGTATTTT. Its protein product is CASSLAGGPSDTQYF.

This clone was observed a handful of times. This chain connects TRBV4-1 to TRBJ2-3; D ambiguous. V gave up 0 bases and J gave up 1 base, with 2 bases separating them. CDR3 length: 13 residues. Germline V lookup: CDR1 MGHRA, CDR2 YSYEKL. The CDR3 bases are TGCGCCAGCAGCCAAGAGGGCACAGATACGCAGTATTTT. It codes for CASSQEGTDTQYF.

This clone was seen more than once but under ten times. The rearrangement joins TRBV25-1 to TRBJ2-7; D is unresolved. The CDR3 runs to 11 residues. V dropped 4 bases and J dropped 12 bases, with 13 bases sitting between them. Germline V gene data show CDR1 as MGHDK and CDR2 as SYGVNS. The CDR3 sequence is CASSGYLQRYF. DNA of the CDR3: TGTGCCAGCAGTGGCTACTTACAGCGGTACTTC.

The genes are TRBV28 and TRBJ2-7; a possible D gene is TRBD1 (5 bases). V lost 5 bases and J lost 1, with 9 bases in between. The CDR3 loop spans 13 amino acids. Germline CDR1 is MDHEN and CDR2 is SYDVKM. CDR3 DNA: TGTGCCAGCAGTCTGCAGGGATCCTACGAGCAGTACTTC. It translates to CASSLQGSYEQYF.

The V call is TRBV18, the J call TRBJ2-7; the D is unclear. The CDR3 is 13 residues long. Trimming removed 0 bases from V and 4 bases from J, with 7 bases in between. Looked up from germline, CDR1 is KGHSH and CDR2 is LQKENI. The CDR3 DNA follows: TGTGCCAGCTCACCACCCCTGTCGTACGAGCAGTACTTC. It yields the protein CASSPPLSYEQYF.

The gene calls are TRBV9 and TRBJ2-1; 7 bases align to TRBD2. The length of the CDR3 is 16 residues. Per the germline V gene, CDR1 is SGDLS and CDR2 is YYNGEE. Trimming cost V 0 bases and J 7 bases; bases outside gene matches: 10. CDR3 nucleotides: TGTGCCAGCAGCGTAGAGGTCGGGACTAATCATAATGAGCAGTTCTTC. Its protein product is CASSVEVGTNHNEQFF.

There are a few counts of this clone. The rearrangement links TRBV29-1 to TRBJ2-7; D is possibly TRBD1 or TRBD2 (5 bases each). Germline CDR1 and CDR2: SQVTM and ANQGSEA. CDR3 length equals 12 residues. The germline V and J ends were trimmed by 4 bases and 6 bases, with 13 bases remaining between them. CDR3 bases: TGCAGCGTTGTTGGTGGGGGTGGCGAGCAGTACTTC. Translated: CSVVGGGGEQYF.

This clone was observed a single time. The V call is TRBV15, the J call TRBJ2-1, with D perhaps matching TRBD2 (5 bases). The CDR3 runs 13 residues. Trimming took off 0 bases at V and 14 bases at J, with 14 bases between the two ends. CDR1 LNHNV and CDR2 YYDKDF come from the germline V gene (reference sequence). The CDR3 protein is CATSRDRMGEEFF. CDR3 DNA sequence: TGTGCCACCAGCAGAGATAGGATGGGAGAGGAGTTCTTC.

Regarding this clone: The sample contains more than one DNA sequence encoding this CDR3. This chain uses TRBV7-2 with TRBJ2-5; D not resolved. The CDR3 covers 13 residues. Between the trimmed V and J ends, which lost 1 base and 2 bases, there was a span of 5 bases. CDR1 and CDR2 from the germline V gene are SGHTA and FQGNSA. The CDR3 DNA follows: TGTGCCAGCAGCTTAGGCGTACAAGAGACCCAGTACTTC. This encodes CASSLGVQETQYF.

The chain uses TRBV7-2 and TRBJ2-2; D remains unclear. This CDR3 has 13 amino acids. Trimming removed 2 bases from V and 6 bases from J, with 7 bases in between. Germline CDR1 reads SGHTA; CDR2 reads FQGNSA. Written as DNA, the CDR3 is TGTGCCAGCAGCTTAAGGGCTGCCGGGGAGCTGTTTTTT. Translated: CASSLRAAGELFF.

This clone was picked up a small number of times. In the same sample, other DNA sequences code for this CDR3. V and J are TRBV29-1 and TRBJ2-3; 13 bases align to TRBD2. V shed 6 bases, J shed 1 base, and the junction held 1 base outside the gene matches. Germline V gene data show CDR1 as SQVTM and CDR2 as ANQGSEA. This CDR3 has 14 residues. In nucleotides, the CDR3 is TGCAGCGTAGGACTAGCGGGAGGCACAGATACGCAGTATTTT. This gives the protein CSVGLAGGTDTQYF.

This chain uses TRBV15 with TRBJ2-1, with D unclear. Trimming removed 1 base from V and 9 bases from J, with 10 bases in between. The CDR3 totals 13 residues. The germline CDR1 and CDR2 sequences are LNHNV and YYDKDF (reference sequence). The CDR3 is CATSRARISEQFF. As DNA, the CDR3 is TGTGCCACCAGCAGAGCCCGAATCAGTGAGCAGTTCTTC.

This rearrangement joins TRBV9 to TRBJ2-1; D call uncertain. Trimming stripped 4 bases from V and 1 base from J, with 12 bases between. The CDR3 has 15 residues. In germline, CDR1 is SGDLS, CDR2 YYNGEE. The CDR3 loop reads CASSPRLISYNEQFF. The CDR3 region has the DNA TGTGCCAGCAGCCCCAGACTGATATCCTACAATGAGCAGTTCTTC.

The V and J genes are TRBV5-4 and TRBJ2-1, with TRBD2 matching 9 bases. The J segment lost 4 bases and the V segment lost 4 bases, leaving 9 bases of the junction unmatched. The germline V gene has CDR1 SGHNT and CDR2 YYREEE (reference sequence). This CDR3 spans 16 amino acids. CDR3 DNA: TGTGCCAGCAGCCTCACCTTAGCGGGGGCTTACAATGAGCAGTTCTTC. It codes for CASSLTLAGAYNEQFF.

A single count supports this clone. The chain links TRBV7-2 to TRBJ2-7, with D perhaps matching TRBD2 (5 bases). CDR1 is SGHTA, CDR2 FQGNSA, per germline. V lost 5 bases and J 1 base, leaving 15 bases between the germline ends. The CDR3 length is 15 residues. The CDR3 region is CASSRRAGRSYEQYF. DNA of the CDR3: TGTGCCAGCAGCCGCCGGGCGGGCAGATCCTACGAGCAGTACTTC.

The CDR3 bases are TGTGCCAGCAGTGCAGCGACAGGGAGCGATTACGAGCAGTACTTC. Translation gives CASSAATGSDYEQYF. The V gene is TRBV25-1, the J gene TRBJ2-7; TRBD1 matches at 7 bases. The CDR3 is 15 residues long. Germline V gene sequence: CDR1 MGHDK, CDR2 SYGVNS. Trimming at V came to 4 bases and at J to 4 bases, leaving 10 bases not matched to a gene.

V and J are TRBV9 and TRBJ2-6, with D hard to call. Trimming took off 3 bases at V and 0 bases at J, with 10 bases between the two ends. CDR3 size: 16 residues. The V gene's germline CDR1 is SGDLS and CDR2 YYNGEE. For the CDR3, the DNA is TGTGCCAGCAGCGGAAGACGGAGCTCTGGGGCCAACGTCCTGACTTTC. It codes for CASSGRRSSGANVLTF.